The sequence of this TCR beta chain was determined in a study of blood T cell repertoires in COVID-19. Study information: The United States, Italy and Spain supplied acute and convalescent COVID-19 samples. Sources were T cells, B-cell-depleted T cells, or PBMCs; the material itself was cDNA or gDNA.

Trimming at V came to 4 bases and at J to 4 bases, leaving 7 bases not matched to a gene. Germline V gene data show CDR1 as SGHRS and CDR2 as YFSETQ. The CDR3 is 14 residues long. In the authors' methods: Amplification of reference gene primers provided the estimated nucleated cell counts. Produced via immunoSEQ multiplex PCR; TCRdb's table is partial and in-frame only. The DNA was the basis for D and trimming; V, J and clone size are from that table. The table records 250,000 to 350,000 clones, more than 75% of them present only once. This clone appeared a few times. What was sequenced was peripheral blood. The gene calls are TRBV5-1 and TRBJ1-1; 7 bases align to TRBD1. The TCR comes from a woman aged 50 to 65 with active or convalescent COVID-19. This chain's CDR3 is CASSTGQRSTEAFF. CDR3 DNA: TGCGCCAGCAGCACGGGACAGCGCAGCACTGAAGCTTTCTTT.